This T cell receptor (beta chain) comes out of a study of blood T cell repertoires in COVID-19. On the study more broadly: COVID-19 samples from acute and convalescent phases originated in the United States, Italy and Spain. T cells, B-cell-depleted T cells, or PBMCs provided the cDNA or gDNA that served as material.

Authors' methods: Nucleated cell counts were estimated from reference gene primer amplification. Generated by immunoSEQ multiplex PCR, the TCRdb table keeps only in-frame clones and is missing some. V and J calls and clone size are given by that table; D and trimming were obtained from the DNA. Here the sample spans roughly 500,000 clones, roughly 88% being singletons. Source material: peripheral blood. The receptor's source is a human donor in a cohort sampled during active COVID-19.

The CDR3 reads CASSWSQGSDEQYF. CDR3 nucleotide sequence: TGTGCCAGCAGCTGGTCACAGGGTTCGGACGAGCAGTACTTC. J is TRBJ2-7 and V is TRBV2; maybe TRBD1 (6 bases). Trimming took 6 bases from V and 5 from J, leaving 17 bases between them. CDR1 is SNHLY and CDR2 is FYNNEI in the germline V gene. The CDR3 length is 14 residues.